This TCR beta chain emerged from a study of shared clonotypes between healthy human individuals. CDR3 length: 15 residues. Germline V gene sequence: CDR1 SNHLY, CDR2 FYNNEI. Trimming took 6 bases from V and 5 from J; bases not matched to a gene: 10. Measured with immunoSEQ multiplex PCR; TCRdb has only the in-frame clones, and not every one. This table has fewer than 850,000 clones, approximately 79% appearing once. Input material: memory CD4+ T cells sorted from blood. Regarding subset: CD45RA-negative fraction. This chain uses TRBV2 with TRBJ1-1; 9 bases match TRBD1. The receptor was derived from a woman aged 25 to 39 in good health. CDR3 amino acids: CASRSPGQGRTEAFF. DNA for the CDR3: TGTGCCAGCAGGTCTCCGGGACAGGGTAGGACTGAAGCTTTCTTT.